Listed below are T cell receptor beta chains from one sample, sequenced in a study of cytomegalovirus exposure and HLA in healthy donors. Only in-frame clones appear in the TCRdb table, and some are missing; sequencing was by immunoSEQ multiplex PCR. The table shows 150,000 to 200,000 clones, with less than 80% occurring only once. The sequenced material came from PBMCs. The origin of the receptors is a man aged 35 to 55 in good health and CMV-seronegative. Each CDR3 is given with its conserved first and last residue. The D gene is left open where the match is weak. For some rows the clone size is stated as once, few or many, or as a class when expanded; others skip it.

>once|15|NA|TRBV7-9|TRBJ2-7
CSSSPGGKSSYEQYF
TGTTCCAGCAGCCCAGGGGGGAAAAGCTCCTACGAGCAGTACTTC
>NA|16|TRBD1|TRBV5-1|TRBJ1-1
CASSRGQGVVGTEAFF
TGCGCCAGCAGCAGAGGACAGGGAGTGGTTGGCACTGAAGCTTTCTTT
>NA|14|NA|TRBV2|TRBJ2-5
CASTAHGSSETQYF
TGTGCCAGCACTGCTCACGGGAGTTCAGAGACCCAGTACTTC
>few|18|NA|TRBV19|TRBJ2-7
CASSIKKWTGGRSYEQYF
TGTGCCAGTAGTATAAAAAAATGGACAGGAGGGCGATCCTACGAGCAGTACTTC
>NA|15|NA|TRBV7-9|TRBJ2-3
CSSSSPGLSTDTQYF
TGTTCCAGCAGCTCCCCGGGACTTTCCACAGATACGCAGTATTTT
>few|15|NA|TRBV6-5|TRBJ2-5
CASKEGPGGGETQYF
TGTGCCAGCAAGGAGGGGCCGGGTGGGGGAGAGACCCAGTACTTC
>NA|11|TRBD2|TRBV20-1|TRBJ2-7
CSARGGGEQYF
TGCAGTGCTAGAGGGGGGGGTGAGCAGTACTTC
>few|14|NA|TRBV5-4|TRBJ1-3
CASSFGVSGNTIYF
TGTGCCAGCAGCTTCGGAGTCTCTGGAAACACCATATATTTT
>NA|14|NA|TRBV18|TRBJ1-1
CASSAMPGNTEAFF
TGTGCCAGCTCAGCCATGCCGGGGAACACTGAAGCTTTCTTT
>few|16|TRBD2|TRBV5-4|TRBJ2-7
CASSPNGGLGGAEQYF
TGTGCCAGCAGCCCGAATGGGGGACTAGGGGGGGCCGAGCAGTACTTC
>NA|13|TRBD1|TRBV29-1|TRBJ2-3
CSLITGGVDTQYF
TGCAGCCTTATTACAGGGGGCGTAGATACGCAGTATTTT
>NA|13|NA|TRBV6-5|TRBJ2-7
CASSYSSTYEQYF
TGTGCCAGCAGTTACTCGAGCACCTACGAGCAGTACTTC
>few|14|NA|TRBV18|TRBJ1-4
CASSSGLANEKLFF
TGTGCCAGCTCATCGGGACTGGCTAACGAAAAACTGTTTTTT
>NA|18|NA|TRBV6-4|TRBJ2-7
CASSAQLTGSHISYEQYF
TGTGCCAGCAGCGCCCAGTTAACAGGTTCCCATATCTCCTACGAGCAGTACTTC
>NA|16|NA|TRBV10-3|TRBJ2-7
CAISDPLRDLTYEQYF
TGTGCCATCAGTGATCCCCTTCGGGATTTGACCTACGAGCAGTACTTC
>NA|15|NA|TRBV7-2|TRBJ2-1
CASSISGPRGNEQFF
TGTGCCAGCAGCATAAGCGGCCCCAGGGGCAATGAGCAGTTCTTC
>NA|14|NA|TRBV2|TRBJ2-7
CASSEQGGSYEQYF
TGTGCCAGCAGTGAACAGGGTGGTTCCTACGAGCAGTACTTC
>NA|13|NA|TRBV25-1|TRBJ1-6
CASSDRVNSPLHF
TGTGCCAGCAGTGACAGGGTGAATTCACCCCTCCACTTT
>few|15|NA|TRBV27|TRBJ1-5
CANIPGGESNQPQHF
TGTGCCAACATACCCGGGGGAGAGAGCAATCAGCCCCAGCATTTT
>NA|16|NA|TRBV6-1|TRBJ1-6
CASSEAGLSYNSPLHF
TGTGCCAGCAGTGAAGCAGGACTCTCCTATAATTCACCCCTCCACTTT
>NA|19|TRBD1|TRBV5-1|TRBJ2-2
CASSLGRIGTGGNTGELFF
TGCGCCAGCAGCTTGGGAAGAATAGGGACAGGGGGCAACACCGGGGAGCTGTTTTTT
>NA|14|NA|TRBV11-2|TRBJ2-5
CASSALTVQETQYF
TGTGCCAGCAGCGCTTTGACAGTTCAAGAGACCCAGTACTTC
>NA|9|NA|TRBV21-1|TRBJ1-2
CASTYGYTF
TGTGCCAGCACGTATGGCTACACCTTC
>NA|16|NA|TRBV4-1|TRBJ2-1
CASSQKWPSPNNEQFF
TGCGCCAGCAGCCAAAAGTGGCCTAGCCCGAACAATGAGCAGTTCTTC
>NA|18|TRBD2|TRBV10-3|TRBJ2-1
CAIRTGLAAHVSYNEQFF
TGTGCCATCAGAACAGGACTAGCGGCTCATGTCTCCTACAATGAGCAGTTCTTC
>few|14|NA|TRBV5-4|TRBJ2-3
CASSLGQIADTQYF
TGTGCCAGCAGCTTGGGACAGATAGCAGATACGCAGTATTTT
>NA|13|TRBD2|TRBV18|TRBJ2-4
CASSPPTSFIQYF
TGTGCCAGCTCACCGCCGACTAGCTTCATTCAGTACTTC
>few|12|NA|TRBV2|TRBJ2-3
CASRTDTDTQYF
TGTGCCAGCAGGACAGACACAGATACGCAGTATTTT
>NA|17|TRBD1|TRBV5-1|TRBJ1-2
CASSLGTGTLSIYGYTF
TGCGCCAGCAGCTTAGGGACAGGGACGCTATCCATCTATGGCTACACCTTC
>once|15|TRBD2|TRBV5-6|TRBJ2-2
CASSLGLAGSGELFF
TGTGCCAGCAGCTTAGGACTAGCTGGGTCCGGGGAGCTGTTTTTT
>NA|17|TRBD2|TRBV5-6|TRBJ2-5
CASSFGTLEGGEETQYF
TGTGCCAGCAGCTTTGGGACCCTAGAGGGAGGGGAAGAGACCCAGTACTTC
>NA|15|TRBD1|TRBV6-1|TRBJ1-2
CASSGGQGRTYGYTF
TGTGCCAGCAGTGGCGGACAGGGAAGGACCTATGGCTACACCTTC
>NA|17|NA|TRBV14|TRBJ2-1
CASSQRRTRETYNEQFF
TGTGCCAGCAGCCAACGCCGCACTCGGGAGACGTACAATGAGCAGTTCTTC
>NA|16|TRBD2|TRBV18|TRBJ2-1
CASSTPWAGGGDEQFF
TGTGCCAGCTCAACCCCATGGGCGGGAGGAGGGGATGAGCAGTTCTTC
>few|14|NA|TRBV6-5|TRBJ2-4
CASTEGGGANIQYF
TGTGCCAGCACCGAAGGAGGGGGGGCGAACATTCAGTACTTC
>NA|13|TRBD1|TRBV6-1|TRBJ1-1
CASRLQGVTEAFF
TGTGCCAGCAGATTACAGGGGGTCACTGAAGCTTTCTTT
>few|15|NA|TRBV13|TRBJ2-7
CASSSSGTPTPEQYF
TGTGCCAGCAGCTCGTCCGGGACACCGACCCCCGAGCAGTACTTC
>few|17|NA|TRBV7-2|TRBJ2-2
CASSLIQLTVNTGELFF
TGTGCCAGCAGCTTAATCCAACTGACAGTAAACACCGGGGAGCTGTTTTTT
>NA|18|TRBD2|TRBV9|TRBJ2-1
CASSSPQVAGAFYNEQFF
TGTGCCAGCAGCTCCCCGCAGGTAGCGGGGGCATTCTACAATGAGCAGTTCTTC
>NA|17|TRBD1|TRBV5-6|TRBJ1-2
CASSLPDLTGALWAYTF
TGTGCCAGCAGCCTACCCGATCTTACAGGGGCCCTATGGGCCTACACCTTC
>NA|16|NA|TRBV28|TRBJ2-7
CASSSPGEAPAYEQYF
TGTGCCAGCAGTTCCCCCGGGGAGGCGCCCGCCTACGAGCAGTACTTC
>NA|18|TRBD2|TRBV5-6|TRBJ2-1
CASSTGLAGGLDYNEQFF
TGTGCCAGCAGCACCGGACTAGCGGGGGGGCTAGACTACAATGAGCAGTTCTTC
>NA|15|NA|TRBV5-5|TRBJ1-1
CASSPGVGRNTEAFF
TGTGCCAGCAGCCCGGGAGTGGGGAGGAACACTGAAGCTTTCTTT
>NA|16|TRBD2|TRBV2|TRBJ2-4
CASSEVEAGTKNIQYF
TGTGCCAGCAGTGAGGTCGAAGCGGGAACCAAAAACATTCAGTACTTC
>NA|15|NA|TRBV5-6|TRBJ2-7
CASSLVAGKSYEQYF
TGTGCCAGCAGCTTGGTTGCAGGGAAGTCCTACGAGCAGTACTTC
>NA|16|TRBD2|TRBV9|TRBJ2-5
CASSPTSGGAEGTQYF
TGTGCCAGCAGCCCCACTAGCGGGGGGGCCGAGGGGACCCAGTACTTC
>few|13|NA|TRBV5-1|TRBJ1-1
CASSFAENTEAFF
TGCGCCAGCAGCTTTGCAGAGAACACTGAAGCTTTCTTT
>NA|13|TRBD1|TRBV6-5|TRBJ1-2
CASRLTGGYGYTF
TGTGCCAGCAGATTGACAGGGGGCTATGGCTACACCTTC
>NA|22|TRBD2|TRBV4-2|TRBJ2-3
CASSQERGGWLAGDPSTDTQYF
TGTGCCAGCAGCCAAGAAAGGGGGGGGTGGCTAGCGGGAGACCCTAGCACAGATACGCAGTATTTT
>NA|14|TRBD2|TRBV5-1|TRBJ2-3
CASSSRAGGDTQYF
TGCGCCAGCAGCTCTAGAGCGGGAGGGGATACGCAGTATTTT
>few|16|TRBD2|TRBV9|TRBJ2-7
CASSVAVREGDDEQYF
TGTGCCAGCAGCGTAGCTGTCCGGGAGGGCGACGACGAGCAGTACTTC
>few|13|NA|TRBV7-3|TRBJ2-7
CASSLKGTPPQYF
TGTGCCAGCAGCTTAAAGGGGACTCCCCCGCAGTACTTC
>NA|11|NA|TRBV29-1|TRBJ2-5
CSVGTAETQYF
TGCAGCGTTGGGACAGCGGAGACCCAGTACTTC
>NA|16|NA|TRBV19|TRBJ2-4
CASSMGQGIAKNIQYF
TGTGCCAGTAGTATGGGCCAGGGGATCGCCAAAAACATTCAGTACTTC
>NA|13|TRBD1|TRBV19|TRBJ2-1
CASRGQGTNEQFF
TGTGCCAGTAGGGGACAGGGGACCAATGAGCAGTTCTTC